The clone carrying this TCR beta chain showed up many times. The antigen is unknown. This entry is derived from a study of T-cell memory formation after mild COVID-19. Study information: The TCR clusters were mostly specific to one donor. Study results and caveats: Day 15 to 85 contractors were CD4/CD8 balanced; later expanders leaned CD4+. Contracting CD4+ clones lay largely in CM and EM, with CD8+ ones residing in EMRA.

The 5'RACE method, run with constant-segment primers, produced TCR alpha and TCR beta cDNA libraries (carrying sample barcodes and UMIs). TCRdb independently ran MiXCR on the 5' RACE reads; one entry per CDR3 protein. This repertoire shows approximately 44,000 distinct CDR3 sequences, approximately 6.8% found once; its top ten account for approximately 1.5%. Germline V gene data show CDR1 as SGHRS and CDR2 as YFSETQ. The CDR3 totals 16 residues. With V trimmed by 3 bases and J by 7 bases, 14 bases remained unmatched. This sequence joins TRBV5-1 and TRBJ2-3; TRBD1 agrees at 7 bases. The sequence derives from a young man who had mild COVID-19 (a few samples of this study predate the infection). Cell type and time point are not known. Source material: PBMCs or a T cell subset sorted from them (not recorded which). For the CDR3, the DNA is TGCGCCAGCAGCTCCGAGCCGCCAGGACAGGCAAATACGCAGTATTTT. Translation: CASSSEPPGQANTQYF.